This T cell receptor beta chain was profiled in a study of T cells in narcolepsy. TCRdb keeps only in-frame clones here, not all; method: immunoSEQ multiplex PCR. The table lists around 28,000 clones, roughly 73% of them singletons, with around 1.3% in the top ten. Trimming took 0 bases from V and 1 from J, leaving 7 bases between them. This CDR3 comprises 15 residues. The germline gives CDR1 SGDLS, CDR2 YYNGEE. On this clone itself: Its antigen is as yet unknown.

Whole-study findings and limits: Healthy controls reportedly lacked the autoreactive clonotypes serially found in patients' blood.

The chain recombines TRBV9 with TRBJ2-2, with D hard to call. This receptor was identified in a human donor with narcolepsy. Input material: CD45RA- memory CD4+ T cells from PBMCs. This chain's CDR3 is CASSVGSWNTGELFF. For the CDR3, the DNA is TGTGCCAGCAGCGTAGGGTCTTGGAACACCGGGGAGCTGTTTTTT.